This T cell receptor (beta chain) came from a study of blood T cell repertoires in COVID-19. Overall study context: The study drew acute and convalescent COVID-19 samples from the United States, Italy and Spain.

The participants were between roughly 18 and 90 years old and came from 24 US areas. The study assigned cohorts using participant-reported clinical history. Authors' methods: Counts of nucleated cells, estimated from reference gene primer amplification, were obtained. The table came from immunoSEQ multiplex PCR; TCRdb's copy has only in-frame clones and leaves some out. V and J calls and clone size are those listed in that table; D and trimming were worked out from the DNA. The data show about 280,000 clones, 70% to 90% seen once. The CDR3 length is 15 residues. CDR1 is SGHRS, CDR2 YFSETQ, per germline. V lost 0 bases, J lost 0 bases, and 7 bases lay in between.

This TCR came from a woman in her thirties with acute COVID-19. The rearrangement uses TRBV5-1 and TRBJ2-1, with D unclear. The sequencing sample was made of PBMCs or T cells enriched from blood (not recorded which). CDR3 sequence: CASSLDGNSYNEQFF. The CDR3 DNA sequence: TGCGCCAGCAGCTTGGATGGCAACTCCTACAATGAGCAGTTCTTC. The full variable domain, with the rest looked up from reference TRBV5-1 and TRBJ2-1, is KAGVTQTPRYLIKTRGQQVTLSCSPISGHRSVSWYQQTPGQGLQFLFEYFSETQRNKGNFPGRFSGRQFSNSRSEMNVSTLELGDSALYLCASSLDGNSYNEQFFGPGTRLTVL.